This note documents a single T cell receptor beta chain sequence. This clone's antigen is unknown. No much larger clone exists at a distance of one base, and base qualities are not known. Unstimulated PBMCs, after thawing, were stained for CD3, CD4 and CD8 and then FACS-sorted into CD3+CD4+ and CD3+CD8+ populations. Each of the 8 studied subjects was randomized to immunosuppression withdrawal. Genomic DNA was isolated with the Qiagen DNeasy Blood and Tissue Kit. This specimen comes from a study of T cell clones after liver transplantation (dated by TCRdb to about 2019). Regarding the research as a whole: ITN030ST, the source of the samples, was a randomized trial that attempted immunosuppression withdrawal within 2 years of liver transplantation. Blood samples were collected pre-transplant, pre-randomization before withdrawal, and post-randomization after either complete withdrawal or failed withdrawal. To count as tolerant, a recipient had to stay completely off immunosuppression for at least one year without liver enzymes climbing beyond twice the upper limit of normal. The studied cohort comprised 8 liver transplant recipients, 3 classified as tolerant and 5 as non-tolerant. After a pre-transplant mixed lymphocyte reaction, TCRbeta sequencing was used to pinpoint donor-reactive T cell clones, which were subsequently tracked in post-transplant blood. Of the eight recipients, a few were HCV-positive, while the remaining recipients had been transplanted for non-autoimmune, non-viral indications. Subjects received no induction therapy and standard immunosuppression until randomization at 12-24 months post-transplant. As an antigen-independent comparator for donor-reactive sequences, third party-reactive TCRbeta sequences were also identified from pre-transplant MLRs.

Trimming removed 2 bases from V and 8 bases from J; the gene matches leave 10 bases unexplained. Measured from the cysteine to the phenylalanine, the CDR3 is 16 residues long. Just CDR3 DNA is preserved here, 48 bases in frame from base 1. CDR1 and CDR2 are read off the germline V gene as SGHTA and FQGTGA. What the authors observed across the whole study: Donor-reactive sequences decreased more than third party-reactive sequences, which suggests partial antigen-specific deletion that was not related to withdrawal success. The conclusions were considered preliminary, being limited by small, heterogeneous patient numbers and non-standardized post-transplant time points. Low numbers of available donor cells limited the measurable donor-reactive repertoire in a couple of subjects. Since no allograft tissue specimens were available, donor-reactive T cells may have migrated into the graft instead of being deleted. In 5 of 8 subjects, circulating donor-reactive CD4 TCRbeta sequences decreased significantly after transplant, regardless of tolerance or HCV status. When repertoire turnover was accounted for, significantly reduced detection of donor-reactive sequences was found in 7 of 8 subjects for CD4 and in 8 of 8 subjects for CD8.

High-throughput TCRbeta CDR3 sequencing of frozen genomic DNA was performed by immunoSEQ, including PCR amplification, mapping, bias correction and internal controls. Under the source paper's analysis protocol: Productive rearrangements were retained, and unique TCRbeta sequences were defined by the CDR3 nucleotide sequence together with the V and J gene. For classification of a sequence as donor-reactive, at least 5-fold expansion in CFSE-low cells relative to unstimulated pre-transplant cells and a frequency of at least 0.01% were required. To ensure at least 90% detection power, minimum frequency thresholds were set for each subject based on that subject's lowest-template unstimulated sample. Jensen-Shannon divergence between the top 1000 TCRbeta sequences after and before transplant was used to measure repertoire turnover. Changes in detection of donor-reactive sequences were tested with two-sided Fisher's exact tests. Drawn from immuneACCESS, this table holds only the in-frame rearrangements with V and J called that TCRdb kept. Clones are partly lost; checked studies trace under half to an unresolved V gene and leave the rest unexplained. The V and J calls and clone size are taken from that table; D and trimming were inferred from the DNA. Present in this sample are fewer than 110,000 clones, approximately 79% of which were seen just once. The top ten constitute approximately 3% of the sample.

The sequenced sample was CD4+ T cells from blood, obtained approximately 50 months after liver transplant. This TCR was recovered from a human patient who received a liver transplant. Following a transplant, a fraction of the T cells may be traceable to the graft donor. The sequence links TRBV7-3 to TRBJ2-1; the central 9 bases match TRBD2. The CDR3 region reads CASSLAGSSGSYEQFF. The nucleotide sequence is TGTGCCAGCAGCTTAGCGGGGAGTAGCGGGAGCTATGAGCAGTTCTTC.